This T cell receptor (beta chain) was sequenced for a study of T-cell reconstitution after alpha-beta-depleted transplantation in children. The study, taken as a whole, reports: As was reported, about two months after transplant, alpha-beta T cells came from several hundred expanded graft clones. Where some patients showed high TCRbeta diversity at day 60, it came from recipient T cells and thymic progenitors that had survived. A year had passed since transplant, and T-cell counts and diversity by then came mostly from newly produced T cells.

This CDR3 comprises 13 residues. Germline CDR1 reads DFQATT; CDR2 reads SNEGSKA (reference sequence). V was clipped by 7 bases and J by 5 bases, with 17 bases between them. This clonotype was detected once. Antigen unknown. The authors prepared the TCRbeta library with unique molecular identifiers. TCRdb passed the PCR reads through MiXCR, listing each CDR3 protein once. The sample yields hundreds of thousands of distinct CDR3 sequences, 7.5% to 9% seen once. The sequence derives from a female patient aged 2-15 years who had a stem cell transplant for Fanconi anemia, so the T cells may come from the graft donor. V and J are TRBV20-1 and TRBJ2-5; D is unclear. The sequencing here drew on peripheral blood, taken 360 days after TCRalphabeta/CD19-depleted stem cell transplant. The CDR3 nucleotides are TGCAGTGAAAACTCCAAAGGCCAGGAGACCCAGTACTTC. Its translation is CSENSKGQETQYF.